This TCR beta chain derives from a study of early T cells in non-severe SARS-CoV-2 infection (dated by TCRdb to the early 2020s). The study in broad terms: Because TCR sequencing was done on bulk RNA from unsorted whole blood, the alpha and beta chains could not be paired.

The study was a case-control design nested within a healthcare worker cohort in London, UK, with weekly nasopharyngeal swab PCR tests and blood sampling. Healthcare workers were enrolled in the week of the UK lockdown, from 23 to 31 March 2020, and were followed every week for up to roughly 15 weeks. Libraries were built with 5' RACE. This sample was sequenced with a NextSeq 500. To correct for sequencing error and PCR bias, the TCR library protocol tagged individual cDNA molecules with unique molecular identifiers. Both TCR alpha and beta chains were sequenced, and tight co-correlation was observed between alpha and beta sequence abundances in each sample. In the source study's methods: Decombinator V4 was used to perform V gene, J gene and CDR3 annotation of TCR sequences. TCRs were defined as expanded if a significant change between any two time points was detected under a Poisson model with p below 0.0001. TCR abundances were normalised to the total number of TCRs sequenced in each sample and reported as counts per million. MAIT TCRs were defined by TRAV1-2 paired with TRAJ12, TRAJ20 or TRAJ33, and iNKT TCRs by TRAV10 paired with TRAJ18. A search of VDJdb, accessed on 1 November 2021, was run for TCRs annotated to CMV, EBV and SARS-CoV-2, with TCRs annotated for multiple antigens excluded. TCRdb handled the public reads itself, with Q25 trimming in fastp and clone calling in MiXCR, and kept productive beta chains. Rows are combined by CDR3 protein, so each entry shows the most common genes and DNA. These V and J calls are TCRdb output, not the study's own analysis. Counted in this sample were under 85,000 distinct CDR3 sequences; about 10% of them appeared once. The ten largest make up under 7% of the sample.

In this sample, this clonotype turned up many times. There is no known antigen for this receptor. No clone much larger than this one lies a single base away; base qualities are absent. Broad study findings and their caveats: VDJdb matching was skewed toward anti-spike CD8 responses and likely underestimated virus-specific expansions by missing private and CD4 specificities.

The cysteine opens and the phenylalanine closes a CDR3 of 11 amino acids. Only the CDR3 DNA is retained, 33 bases long and in frame from the first base. V loses 6 bases, J loses 6 bases, and the germline ends lie 11 bases apart. CDR1 and CDR2, per the germline V gene, are SQVTM and ANQGSEA. This clonotype was sampled from an adult who was a healthcare worker with PCR-confirmed SARS-CoV-2 infection or an uninfected control (not recorded which). Sequencing was done on a sample of whole blood. The sequence is built from TRBV29-1 and TRBJ1-1; the D segment could be TRBD1, given 5 matching bases. The CDR3 reads CSVGLGPEAFF. The nucleotides read TGCAGCGTGGGACTCGGCCCTGAAGCTTTCTTT.